The 23 T cell receptor beta chains below were found in one sample sequenced in a study of blood T cell repertoires in COVID-19 (TCRdb year 2020). Receptors were amplified or captured by the immunoSEQ multiplex PCR assay. Here the immuneACCESS table is served through TCRdb, limited to in-frame sequences with V and J called. Missing clones are a known gap in these copies; in checked studies unresolved V genes cover under half, and the rest lacks a known reason. For this sample the table gives more than 300,000 clones, of which 91% were detected only once. Around 3.5% of the sample is in the top ten clones. Material: peripheral blood. The source of these receptors is a woman in her late teens or twenties who had recovered from COVID-19.

Of note for this clone: One end of the junction is discordant with germline, which a read error may explain. The chain links TRBV5-4 to TRBJ2-6; tentatively, D is TRBD2 (6 bases). The CDR3 is made up of 15 amino acids. Germline V gene sequence: CDR1 SGHNT, CDR2 YYREEE (reference sequence). Written as DNA, the CDR3 is TGTGCCGGCAGCTTGGAGGGAGCTGGGGCCAACGTCCTGACTTTC. Protein sequence: CAGSLEGAGANVLTF.

This clone was found once. J is TRBJ1-1 and V is TRBV3-1 (or the pseudogene TRBV3-2); TRBD1 is a possible D gene (5 bases). Germline V gives CDR1 LGHDT, CDR2 YNNKEL (reference sequence). This CDR3 comprises 11 residues. V was shortened by 7 bases and J by 5 bases, with 8 bases between the two germline ends. The CDR3 protein is CASTEGTEAFF. Here the CDR3 DNA reads TGTGCCAGCACGGAGGGGACTGAAGCTTTCTTT.

V and J are TRBV4-3 and TRBJ2-4, with 9 bases lining up with TRBD1. There are 12 residues in the CDR3. Germline-derived CDR1 and CDR2 are LGHNA and YSLEER. J gave up 15 bases and V 0 bases, and 3 bases lay outside the gene matches. The CDR3 bases are TGCGCCAGCAGCCAAGATGGACAGGGGAGGTACTTC. The encoded protein is CASSQDGQGRYF.

The chain links TRBV19 to TRBJ2-2; TRBD2 aligns across 8 bases. CDR1 is LNHDA, CDR2 SQIVND, per germline (reference sequence). J gave up 6 bases and V 8 bases, and 17 bases lay outside the gene matches. The CDR3 covers 17 residues. The CDR3, as DNA: TGTGCCAGTTGTGGTAGCGGGCGGGCCGGGGGGGCCGGGGAGCTGTTTTTT. Translated: CASCGSGRAGGAGELFF. The whole variable domain, remainder taken from reference TRBV19 and TRBJ2-2, is DGGITQSPKYLFRKEGQNVTLSCEQNLNHDAMYWYRQDPGQGLRLIYYSQIVNDFQKGDIAEGYSVSREKKESFPLTVTSAQKNPTAFYLCASCGSGRAGGAGELFFGEGSRLTVL.

The V and J genes are TRBV19 and TRBJ2-7, with D unresolved. The CDR3 runs to 14 residues. The germline V gene encodes CDR1 LNHDA and CDR2 SQIVND (reference sequence). V gave up 7 bases and J gave up 0 bases, with 13 bases separating them. CDR3 DNA: TGTGCCAGTAATTTTGCTCCGAGCTCCTACGAGCAGTACGTC. It is translated as CASNFAPSSYEQYV.

J is TRBJ2-7 and V is TRBV24-1; 8 bases line up with TRBD1. The CDR3 loop spans 13 amino acids. Trimming cost V 7 bases and J 9 bases; bases outside gene matches: 10. Germline V gives CDR1 KGHDR, CDR2 SFDVKD. The CDR3 region has the DNA TGTGCCACCAGCGCGACCGGGACAGGAGTGCAGTACGTC. Amino acid sequence: CATSATGTGVQYV.

The genes are TRBV6-2 or TRBV6-3 and TRBJ2-1; D is unresolved. The CDR3 contains 14 residues. V was clipped by 2 bases and J by 9 bases, with 14 bases between them. The V gene's germline CDR1 is MNHEY and CDR2 SVGEGT. Written as DNA, the CDR3 is TGTGCCAGCAGTTACCCCCCCTCTCTAGTTGAGCAGTTCTTC. It specifies CASSYPPSLVEQFF.

The rearrangement joins TRBV6-2 or TRBV6-3 to TRBJ2-2, with D perhaps TRBD2 (5 bases). This CDR3 is built from 16 residues. CDR1 is MNHEY and CDR2 is SVGEGT in the germline V gene. With 2 bases removed from V and 4 bases from J, the gap between germline ends came to 14 bases. CDR3 in amino acids: CASSYRRVLTTGELFF. As DNA, the CDR3 is TGTGCCAGCAGTTACCGGCGGGTCCTGACCACCGGGGAGCTGTTTTTT.

This clone was seen once. The chain employs TRBV7-2 and TRBJ2-5, with 9 nucleotides matching TRBD2. J gave up 1 base and V 4 bases, and 13 bases lay outside the gene matches. The CDR3 loop spans 18 amino acids. Germline loops: CDR1 SGHTA, CDR2 FQGNSA. The CDR3 region is CASSSTVRVAGAQETQYF. The CDR3 coding sequence is TGTGCCAGCAGCTCCACGGTTCGGGTAGCGGGAGCCCAAGAGACCCAGTACTTC.

The chain recombines TRBV7-2 with TRBJ1-2, with 7 bases that match TRBD1. The V segment lost 2 bases and the J segment 0 bases; nucleotides outside the gene matches: 6. The CDR3 extends over 16 amino acids. Looked up from germline, CDR1 is SGHTA and CDR2 is FQGNSA. CDR3 sequence (DNA): TGTGCCAGCAGCTTATCTCCGGGACAGACTAACTATGGCTACACCTTC. Translating gives CASSLSPGQTNYGYTF.

V and J are TRBV7-8 and TRBJ2-1; D is perhaps TRBD2 (6 bases). The CDR3 covers 15 residues. The V end lost 11 bases, the J end lost 3 bases, and 20 bases lay between the germline ends. The V gene's germline CDR1 is SGHVS and CDR2 FQNEAQ. The CDR3 reads CASQVGGDYYNEQFF. CDR3 sequence (DNA): TGTGCCTCTCAAGTAGGCGGGGATTACTACAATGAGCAGTTCTTC.

This clone showed up just once. V is TRBV6-4 and J is TRBJ1-1; D gene ambiguous. Trimming cost V 0 bases and J 7 bases, with 6 bases left between them. The germline gives CDR1 MRHNA, CDR2 SNTAGT. The CDR3 runs 12 residues. The CDR3 region is CASSDSTGEAFF. CDR3 in DNA: TGTGCCAGCAGTGACTCAACGGGTGAAGCTTTCTTT.

This sequence joins TRBV15 and TRBJ1-4; 8 bases align to TRBD1. The V segment lost 3 bases and the J segment 8 bases; nucleotides outside the gene matches: 11. Germline CDR1 is LNHNV and CDR2 is YYDKDF (reference sequence). CDR3 size: 16 residues. The CDR3 DNA is TGTGCCACCAGCAGGGAACTGACAGGGGCCGGGGAAAAACTGTTTTTT. This gives the protein CATSRELTGAGEKLFF.

The chain links TRBV29-1 to TRBJ1-1; 8 nucleotides agree with TRBD1. Germline assignment: CDR1 SQVTM and CDR2 ANQGSEA. The V and J ends lost 3 bases and 5 bases, in that order; junction bases with no gene match: 5. CDR3 length: 13 amino acids. The CDR3, as DNA: TGCAGCGTTGATCCAGGGGGCGCGACTGAAGCTTTCTTT. It encodes CSVDPGGATEAFF.

The rearrangement uses TRBV27 and TRBJ1-1, with D tentatively TRBD1 (6 bases). This CDR3 comprises 14 residues. V lost 4 bases, J lost 2 bases, and 11 bases lay in between. Germline values: CDR1 MNHEY, CDR2 SMNVEV (reference sequence). For the CDR3, the DNA is TGTGCCAGCAGTTCGGACAGACTAAACACTGAAGCTTTCTTT. Translating it yields CASSSDRLNTEAFF.

V is TRBV20-1 and J is TRBJ1-2; D is perhaps TRBD1 (5 bases). The ends were cut back, 0 bases at V and 8 bases at J, with 7 bases in the middle. The V gene's germline CDR1 is DFQATT and CDR2 SNEGSKA (reference sequence). The CDR3 extends over 11 amino acids. The CDR3 DNA reads as TGCAGTGCTAGAGATCAGGGAGGCTACACCTTC. Translating it yields CSARDQGGYTF.

This clone appeared a single time. J is TRBJ2-5 and V is TRBV7-2; perhaps TRBD2 as D (5 bases). V was trimmed by 5 bases and J by 5 bases, leaving 18 bases between them. The CDR3 spans 15 residues. Germline CDR1 is SGHTA and CDR2 is FQGNSA. This chain's CDR3 is CASSLGWRGGETQYF. The DNA for the CDR3 is TGTGCCAGCAGCCTAGGTTGGCGAGGCGGGGAGACCCAGTACTTC. The full variable domain, with the rest looked up from reference TRBV7-2 and TRBJ2-5, is GAGVSQSPSNKVTEKGKDVELRCDPISGHTALYWYRQSLGQGLEFLIYFQGNSAPDKSGLPSDRFSAERTGGSVSTLTIQRTQQEDSAVYLCASSLGWRGGETQYFGPGTRLLVL.

The chain couples TRBV6-4 to TRBJ1-1; 7 nucleotides align to TRBD1. The CDR3 contains 14 residues. V shed 6 bases and J 4 bases; nucleotides not matched to a gene: 8. The germline V gene has CDR1 MRHNA and CDR2 SNTAGT. CDR3 sequence (DNA): TGTGCCAGCAGCATACAGGGGTACGGCACTGAAGCTTTCTTT. This encodes CASSIQGYGTEAFF.

The chain joins TRBV11-3 to TRBJ1-1, with 9 bases matching TRBD1. Germline CDR1 is SGHNT and CDR2 is YENEEA. The CDR3 has 15 residues. Trimming cost V 3 bases and J 5 bases; bases outside gene matches: 7. CDR3: CASSLIQGAWTEAFF. Here the CDR3 DNA reads TGTGCCAGCAGCTTGATACAGGGGGCTTGGACTGAAGCTTTCTTT.

The chain links TRBV5-5 to TRBJ1-1; D might be TRBD1 (6 bases). The V end lost 2 bases, the J end lost 2 bases, and 13 bases lay between the germline ends. This CDR3 has 15 amino acids. The V gene's germline CDR1 is SGHKS and CDR2 YYEKEE (reference sequence). The CDR3 sequence is CASSLTEGGNTEAFF. For the CDR3, the DNA is TGTGCCAGCAGCTTAACGGAAGGGGGAAACACTGAAGCTTTCTTT.

V usage is TRBV28 and J usage is TRBJ1-2, with 8 bases that match TRBD1. With V trimmed by 3 bases and J by 0 bases, 12 bases remained unmatched. Germline V lookup: CDR1 MDHEN, CDR2 SYDVKM. This CDR3 spans 18 amino acids. CDR3 sequence: CASSLHPYRDRTNYGYTF. The CDR3 bases are TGTGCCAGCAGTTTGCATCCCTACCGGGACAGGACTAACTATGGCTACACCTTC.

The chain employs TRBV30 and TRBJ1-1; TRBD1 is a possible D gene (5 bases). Germline V gene lookup returns CDR1 GTSNPN and CDR2 SVGIG (reference sequence). Trimming took 4 bases from V and 6 from J, leaving 9 bases between them. The CDR3 consists of 11 residues. The CDR3 reads CAWTGGSEAFF. The CDR3 DNA sequence: TGTGCCTGGACGGGGGGGTCTGAAGCTTTCTTT.

The chain couples TRBV28 to TRBJ1-1; D unresolved. In germline, CDR1 is MDHEN, CDR2 SYDVKM. This CDR3 is 14 amino acids long. With 5 bases removed from V and 0 bases from J, the gap between germline ends came to 10 bases. CDR3 amino acids: CASSPTPMNTEAFF. The DNA for the CDR3 is TGTGCCAGCAGTCCCACACCCATGAACACTGAAGCTTTCTTT.